Listed below are T cell receptor beta chains from one sample, sequenced in a study of T cell responses to AZD1222 COVID-19 vaccine. Produced via immunoSEQ multiplex PCR; TCRdb's table is partial and in-frame only. The sample includes around 150,000 clones, about 87% of them seen just once. Sequencing used peripheral blood, obtained on day 0 of MenACWY control vaccination. The receptors shown here come from an adult in good health. Both conserved end residues are part of each CDR3. A D gene is named only where the DNA matches it firmly. Rows may omit the clone size; those that give it use once, few, many or a size class.

DNA	CDR3	size	V	D	J
TGTGCCATCAGTGAGAGGGTCTCTAACTATGGCTACACCTTC	CAISERVSNYGYTF	NA	TRBV10-3	NA	TRBJ1-2
TGTGCCAGCAGCTCCGGAGCGGGGGAGACAGGGGAGACCCAGTACTTC	CASSSGAGETGETQYF	NA	TRBV11-3	NA	TRBJ2-5
TGTGCCAGCAGCTTAACACAGCTGGGGAAAGAAGGCTACACCTTC	CASSLTQLGKEGYTF	few	TRBV11-2	NA	TRBJ1-2
TGTGCCAGCAGCTGGGGGACAGACGAAAAGGGAGAGACCCAGTACTTC	CASSWGTDEKGETQYF	NA	TRBV11-2	TRBD1	TRBJ2-5
TGTGCCAGCAGTTTGAGGCGGGACAAATACAATGAGCAGTTCTTC	CASSLRRDKYNEQFF	NA	TRBV6-2/TRBV6-3	NA	TRBJ2-1
TGCGCCAGCAGCTTGGCCGACCGGTCCCAAGAGACCCAGTACTTC	CASSLADRSQETQYF	NA	TRBV5-1	NA	TRBJ2-5
TGTGCCTGGCGGGGGGCATCCTCCTACGAGCAGTACTTC	CAWRGASSYEQYF	NA	TRBV30	NA	TRBJ2-7
TGTGCCACCAGTAGTCTTGGGGACAGGAGCCTTAACACCGGGGAGCTGTTTTTT	CATSSLGDRSLNTGELFF	NA	TRBV24-1	TRBD1	TRBJ2-2
TGTGCCAGCAGTGAACTGGGGGCGGGAAACACTGAAGCTTTCTTT	CASSELGAGNTEAFF	NA	TRBV2	NA	TRBJ1-1
TGCGCCAGCAGCCCGGGACTAGCGGGTTACGGCGGGGAGCTGTTTTTT	CASSPGLAGYGGELFF	NA	TRBV5-1	TRBD2	TRBJ2-2
TGTGCCAGCTCACCACTGGCGGGCAGCAATCAGCCCCAGCATTTT	CASSPLAGSNQPQHF	NA	TRBV18	NA	TRBJ1-5
TGTGCCACCAGAGGGACAGGGCGGGCGACTAATGAAAAACTGTTTTTT	CATRGTGRATNEKLFF	few	TRBV15	TRBD1	TRBJ1-4
TGTGCCAGGAGAGCCCTACCGGGACAGGGCTACGAGCAGTACTTC	CARRALPGQGYEQYF	NA	TRBV19	TRBD1	TRBJ2-7
TGTGCCAGCAGCTTGGGCCAGCTCGAAGGGGGCTACACCTTC	CASSLGQLEGGYTF	NA	TRBV7-2	NA	TRBJ1-2
TGTGCCAGCAGAGAGGGACAGGATCGCTACGAGCAGTACTTC	CASREGQDRYEQYF	few	TRBV6-5	TRBD1	TRBJ2-7
TGTGCCAGCAGCCAATCCCGAGGGTTCGGCTACGAGCAGTACTTC	CASSQSRGFGYEQYF	NA	TRBV16	NA	TRBJ2-7
TGTGCCTGGAGTACACGGGACCGCTCCCGCGGCTACACCTTC	CAWSTRDRSRGYTF	NA	TRBV30	NA	TRBJ1-2
TGCGCCAGCAGCCAGGCCCGACAGGGAATGGGGACTGAAGCTTTCTTT	CASSQARQGMGTEAFF	NA	TRBV5-1	TRBD1	TRBJ1-1
TGTGCCAGCAGCTTAGGGTGGAACACCGGGGAGCTGTTTTTT	CASSLGWNTGELFF	NA	TRBV7-9	NA	TRBJ2-2
TGTGCCAGCAGCCCGGTGGGGCCGGCCTATGGCTACACCTTC	CASSPVGPAYGYTF	NA	TRBV5-6	NA	TRBJ1-2
TGTGCCAGCAGTGTAGGGGGGGTGAATCAGCCCCAGCATTTT	CASSVGGVNQPQHF	NA	TRBV25-1	NA	TRBJ1-5
TGTGCCAGCAGTTCACCGCACCCGGGACTAGCGGGACGATACGAGCAGTACTTC	CASSSPHPGLAGRYEQYF	NA	TRBV7-8	TRBD2	TRBJ2-7
TGTGCCAGCAGTTTCTACGACACGGTCCAAGAGACCCAGTACTTC	CASSFYDTVQETQYF	NA	TRBV28	NA	TRBJ2-5
TGTGCCAGCAGTCCCCCGGGACAATTCTCTGAAAAACTGTTTTTT	CASSPPGQFSEKLFF	NA	TRBV6-2/TRBV6-3	NA	TRBJ1-4
TGTGCCAGCAGCCATGGATCAACCCAGGGGTCCCGAGAGACCCAGTACTTC	CASSHGSTQGSRETQYF	NA	TRBV4-2	NA	TRBJ2-5
TGTGCCAGCAACCTGGGAGCGCCTAATTCACCCCTCCACTTT	CASNLGAPNSPLHF	NA	TRBV6-5	NA	TRBJ1-6
TGCGCCAGCAGCGCGGGGACGGCGAACACTGAAGCTTTCTTT	CASSAGTANTEAFF	NA	TRBV5-1	NA	TRBJ1-1
TGTGCCAGCAGCCTGGAAAGGGCTGGCTACACCTTC	CASSLERAGYTF	NA	TRBV7-3	NA	TRBJ1-2
TGTGCCAGCAGCCTCTGGGGGACTAGCGGGGATCACGAGCAGTACTTC	CASSLWGTSGDHEQYF	few	TRBV9	TRBD2	TRBJ2-7
TGTGCCAGCAGCGCAGGACAGGGGCCCTCTGGAAACACCATATATTTT	CASSAGQGPSGNTIYF	NA	TRBV9	TRBD1	TRBJ1-3
TGTGCCAGCAGCCCCCTGGGAAGCACAGATACGCAGTATTTT	CASSPLGSTDTQYF	NA	TRBV7-9	NA	TRBJ2-3
TGCGCCAGCAGCCATGAGGACAGGAACTATGGCTACACCTTC	CASSHEDRNYGYTF	NA	TRBV4-1	TRBD1	TRBJ1-2
TGTGCCAGCAGCCCGGGCCCGGAGTCGGCCCAGTACTTC	CASSPGPESAQYF	once	TRBV11-3	NA	TRBJ2-5
TGCGCCAGCAAGTTGCAGGGTGACTATGGCTACACCTTC	CASKLQGDYGYTF	NA	TRBV5-1	NA	TRBJ1-2
TGTGCCTGGAATACAGGGATAGGACAGCCCCAGCATTTT	CAWNTGIGQPQHF	once	TRBV30	NA	TRBJ1-5
TGTGCCAGCACCTGGACTAGCGGGAGGGCGGAGACCCAGTACTTC	CASTWTSGRAETQYF	NA	TRBV16	TRBD2	TRBJ2-5